Following are 27 T cell receptor beta chains from one sample sequenced in a study of T cell responses to AZD1222 COVID-19 vaccine. Produced via immunoSEQ multiplex PCR; TCRdb's table is partial and in-frame only. The sample yields 150,000 to 200,000 clones, less than 95% seen once. The sample was peripheral blood, taken on day 0 of AZD1222 vaccination. The receptors shown here come from an adult in good health.

The DNA for the CDR3 is TGTGCCAGCAGCTTAGGCTTAGCGGAGTTTGCAGATACGCAGTATTTT. It specifies CASSLGLAEFADTQYF. The chain has TRBV7-9 and TRBJ2-3, with D perhaps matching TRBD2 (6 bases). Germline values: CDR1 SEHNR, CDR2 FQNEAQ (reference sequence). Between the trimmed V and J ends, which lost 1 base and 4 bases, there was a span of 15 bases. CDR3 size: 16 residues.

V gene TRBV19 combines with J gene TRBJ1-1; TRBD1 might be the D (5 bases). The CDR3 loop spans 19 amino acids. V lost 0 bases and J 2 bases, leaving 22 bases between the germline ends. Germline V gene data show CDR1 as LNHDA and CDR2 as SQIVND (reference sequence). The CDR3 reads CASSIDRGEISGLNTEAFF. In DNA form, the CDR3 reads TGTGCCAGTAGTATAGATAGGGGAGAGATATCGGGATTAAACACTGAAGCTTTCTTT.

This chain joins TRBV10-3 and TRBJ1-1, with 7 bases fitting TRBD1. Germline CDR1 reads ENHRY; CDR2 reads SYGVKD. J gave up 4 bases and V 6 bases, and 11 bases lay outside the gene matches. The CDR3 is 15 residues long. The CDR3 coding sequence is TGTGCCATCAGACCCACGACAGGGTGGGCCACTGAAGCTTTCTTT. It encodes CAIRPTTGWATEAFF.

V is TRBV10-2 and J is TRBJ1-2, with 9 bases identical to TRBD1. The CDR3 has 16 residues. In germline, CDR1 is WSHSY, CDR2 SAAADI. Trimming cost V 0 bases and J 2 bases; bases outside gene matches: 4. CDR3: CASSESGQGVNYGYTF. Here the CDR3 DNA reads TGCGCCAGCAGTGAGTCGGGACAGGGCGTAAACTATGGCTACACCTTC.

The CDR3 loop is CASSVVGGAYNEQFF. Written as DNA, the CDR3 is TGTGCCAGCAGCGTAGTAGGCGGGGCCTACAATGAGCAGTTCTTC. The chain employs TRBV9 and TRBJ2-1; tentative D call: TRBD2 (6 bases). There are 15 residues in the CDR3. The V end was cut by 0 bases, the J end by 2 bases, with 9 bases between. CDR1 and CDR2 (germline): SGDLS, YYNGEE.

This chain's CDR3 is CASSSWKDGYTF. The CDR3 DNA is TGTGCCAGCAGCAGCTGGAAAGACGGCTACACCTTC. The rearrangement uses TRBV27 and TRBJ1-2; unclear D gene. The germline V and J ends were trimmed by 6 bases and 8 bases, with 13 bases remaining between them. The CDR3 spans 12 residues. CDR1 MNHEY and CDR2 SMNVEV come from the germline V gene (reference sequence).

The V gene is TRBV23-1, the J gene TRBJ1-1, with D possibly matching TRBD1 (6 bases). TRBV23-1 is known as an ORF, though its function is uncertain. V was pared by 7 bases and J by 11 bases, with 20 bases between. CDR3 length equals 13 residues. The CDR3 bases are TGCGCCAGCATTGCTCACAGGGTATATGAGGCTTTCTTT. Protein product: CASIAHRVYEAFF.

The genes are TRBV9 and TRBJ1-6; D unclear. With 3 bases removed from V and 0 bases from J, the gap between germline ends came to 16 bases. The CDR3 runs to 18 residues. Germline values: CDR1 SGDLS, CDR2 YYNGEE. CDR3 residues: CASSEGQTLSSYNSPLHF. The CDR3 DNA sequence: TGTGCCAGCAGCGAAGGGCAAACGCTCAGCTCCTATAATTCACCCCTCCACTTT.

The V gene is TRBV2, the J gene TRBJ1-5; D uncertain. CDR1 is SNHLY and CDR2 is FYNNEI in the germline V gene. The CDR3 sequence is 15 residues long. V lost 1 base and J 0 bases, leaving 7 bases between the germline ends. The CDR3 DNA sequence: TGTGCCAGCAGTGAAGAAGTACTTAGCAATCAGCCCCAGCATTTT. Amino acid sequence: CASSEEVLSNQPQHF.

The genes are TRBV6-6 and TRBJ1-1; possibly TRBD1 for D (5 bases). The CDR3 has 12 residues. The ends were cut back, 2 bases at V and 10 bases at J, with 11 bases in the middle. Germline CDR1 reads MNHNY; CDR2 reads SVGAGI (reference sequence). In DNA form, the CDR3 reads TGTGCCAGCAGTTACGTCGGAGGGGTAGCTTTCTTT. Translation gives CASSYVGGVAFF.

The CDR3 DNA follows: TGTGCCAGCAGCCCCGGACAGGGGGTGGGCAATGAGCAGTTCTTC. Amino acids: CASSPGQGVGNEQFF. V usage is TRBV11-3 and J usage is TRBJ2-1, with 10 bases lining up with TRBD1. V was clipped by 5 bases and J by 6 bases; unmatched bases: 7. This CDR3 contains 15 residues. Germline values: CDR1 SGHNT, CDR2 YENEEA.

The chain has TRBV9 and TRBJ1-1; 7 bases are shared with TRBD1. Germline values: CDR1 SGDLS, CDR2 YYNGEE. With V trimmed by 6 bases and J by 1 base, 6 bases remained unmatched. The CDR3 sequence is 14 residues long. The CDR3, as DNA: TGTGCCAGCAAAGGGACAGACGAGAACACTGAAGCTTTCTTT. It codes for CASKGTDENTEAFF.

The chain has TRBV4-1 and TRBJ2-7; D is perhaps TRBD1 (6 bases). V lost 3 bases, J lost 5 bases, and 17 bases lay in between. Germline CDR1 MGHRA, CDR2 YSYEKL. The CDR3 runs 15 residues. This chain's CDR3 is CASSHPTGFLNEQYF. Here the CDR3 DNA reads TGCGCCAGCAGCCACCCGACAGGTTTTCTGAACGAGCAGTACTTC.

The rearrangement uses TRBV30 and TRBJ2-3; tentatively, D is TRBD1 (7 bases). Germline V gene sequence: CDR1 GTSNPN, CDR2 SVGIG (reference sequence). Trimming cost V 5 bases and J 1 base, with 13 bases left between them. The CDR3 sequence is 14 residues long. The CDR3 reads CAWGRGAGTDTQYF. For the CDR3, the DNA is TGTGCCTGGGGCAGGGGGGCAGGCACAGATACGCAGTATTTT.

The rearrangement uses TRBV6-5 and TRBJ1-5; maybe TRBD1 (6 bases). The V gene lost 6 bases and the J gene lost 1 base, with 13 bases spanning the gap. The CDR3 loop spans 15 amino acids. Per the germline V gene, CDR1 is MNHEY and CDR2 is SVGAGI. DNA for the CDR3: TGTGCCAGCAGCCTAACAGGGACGAGCAATCAGCCCCAGCATTTT. Protein sequence: CASSLTGTSNQPQHF.

V gene TRBV4-1 combines with J gene TRBJ1-2; the match to TRBD1 covers 9 bases. The CDR3 runs to 16 residues. With 1 base clipped from V and 5 bases from J, the junction kept 8 bases outside the gene matches. Germline V lookup: CDR1 MGHRA, CDR2 YSYEKL. The CDR3 here is CASSQAGQGRRYGYTF. The CDR3 bases are TGCGCCAGCAGCCAAGCCGGACAGGGGAGACGGTATGGCTACACCTTC.

V is TRBV2 and J is TRBJ2-5; possibly TRBD2 for D (6 bases). The germline gives CDR1 SNHLY, CDR2 FYNNEI. This CDR3 region has 15 residues. Trimming took 6 bases from V and 2 from J, leaving 16 bases between them. DNA for the CDR3: TGTGCCAGCAGGCCCCTTGGACTACCGCAAGAGACCCAGTACTTC. Translation gives CASRPLGLPQETQYF.

The chain has TRBV29-1 and TRBJ2-3; D is unclear. This CDR3 is 11 amino acids long. Trimming cost V 6 bases and J 3 bases, with 7 bases left between them. The germline CDR1 and CDR2 sequences are SQVTM and ANQGSEA. CDR3 sequence (DNA): TGCAGCGTGGCTGGTACAGATACGCAGTATTTT. Protein product: CSVAGTDTQYF.

V gene TRBV5-1 combines with J gene TRBJ2-3; D gene ambiguous. The CDR3 runs to 11 residues. CDR1 and CDR2 from the germline V gene are SGHRS and YFSETQ. Between the trimmed V and J ends, which lost 2 bases and 5 bases, there was a span of 3 bases. The CDR3 bases are TGCGCCAGCAGCTTCAGAGATACGCAGTATTTT. Its protein is CASSFRDTQYF.

The chain recombines TRBV25-1 with TRBJ2-2; 9 bases agree with TRBD1. V was pared by 4 bases and J by 3 bases, with 0 bases of the junction left unmatched. The CDR3 covers 14 residues. Germline V gene lookup returns CDR1 MGHDK and CDR2 SYGVNS. CDR3 nucleotide sequence: TGTGCCAGCAGTGGGACAGGGGACACCGGGGAGCTGTTTTTT. Translation: CASSGTGDTGELFF.

The rearrangement joins TRBV3-1 (or the pseudogene TRBV3-2) to TRBJ1-1; the D gene is possibly TRBD1 (5 bases). This CDR3 is built from 15 residues. Trimming shortened V by 1 base and J by 4 bases, and 13 bases separated the two germline ends. Per germline, CDR1 LGHDT and CDR2 YNNKEL (reference sequence). The CDR3 nucleotides read TGTGCCAGCAGCCAAGCGGGGGGGTTAGGCACTGAAGCTTTCTTT. It yields the protein CASSQAGGLGTEAFF.

This clone was seen once. The CDR3 DNA sequence: TGTGCCAGCAGCGTAGAAGACTTAATGGCCGAGCAGTACTTC. Its protein product is CASSVEDLMAEQYF. The rearrangement joins TRBV9 to TRBJ2-7; D gene ambiguous. The CDR3 consists of 14 residues. Trimming removed 0 bases from V and 6 bases from J, with 13 bases in between. Germline V gives CDR1 SGDLS, CDR2 YYNGEE.

Comment on this clone: The junction departs from germline at one end; a sequencing error may be responsible. The J gene is TRBJ2-1, the V gene TRBV18; the match to TRBD2 covers 14 bases. The CDR3 runs to 16 residues. CDR1 and CDR2 from the germline V gene are KGHSH and LQKENI. The CDR3 spells CANSPPGLAGVNEQFF. The CDR3 DNA reads TGTGCCAACTCACCACCGGGACTAGCGGGAGTGAATGAGCAGTTCTTC.

The chain carries TRBV4-1 and TRBJ2-2; D is unclear. Germline loops: CDR1 MGHRA, CDR2 YSYEKL. The ends were cut back, 0 bases at V and 7 bases at J, with 12 bases in the middle. The CDR3 contains 15 residues. This chain's CDR3 is CASSQEVGFDGELFF. DNA for the CDR3: TGCGCCAGCAGCCAAGAGGTGGGGTTCGACGGGGAGCTGTTTTTT.

This chain connects TRBV19 to TRBJ2-2; no firm D call. Germline V gene data show CDR1 as LNHDA and CDR2 as SQIVND (reference sequence). The germline V and J ends were trimmed by 3 bases and 3 bases, with 8 bases remaining between them. The CDR3 is 14 amino acids. In DNA, the CDR3 is TGTGCCAGTAGTATGGTACAGCACACCGGGGAGCTGTTTTTT. Encoded protein: CASSMVQHTGELFF.

This clone was detected a few times. The gene calls are TRBV29-1 and TRBJ2-3; 9 nucleotides match TRBD2. This CDR3 has 13 residues. Trimming at V came to 7 bases and at J to 2 bases, leaving 4 bases not matched to a gene. Germline CDR1 reads SQVTM; CDR2 reads ANQGSEA. The DNA of the CDR3 is TGCAGCGCTCTAGCGGGGATCACAGATACGCAGTATTTT. This sequence encodes CSALAGITDTQYF.

The chain carries TRBV29-1 and TRBJ1-2, with unresolved D. Between the trimmed V and J ends, which lost 4 bases and 1 base, there was a span of 13 bases. Germline V gene sequence: CDR1 SQVTM, CDR2 ANQGSEA. The CDR3 extends over 14 amino acids. CDR3 sequence reads: CSVGLGYGNYGYTF. The CDR3 DNA sequence: TGCAGCGTTGGTCTCGGGTACGGTAACTATGGCTACACCTTC.